This TCR beta chain is from a study of blood T cell repertoires in COVID-19. Method: immunoSEQ multiplex PCR; TCRdb's copy keeps in-frame clones and lacks some. The sample has some 160,000 clones; 84% are singletons. Sequenced sample: peripheral blood. This receptor was taken from a man between 65 and 85 years old with active or convalescent COVID-19.

CDR3 protein: CASSGQGVFRTGELFF. The CDR3 DNA reads as TGTGCCAGCAGCGGACAGGGGGTTTTTAGGACCGGGGAGCTGTTTTTT. The V and J genes are TRBV7-2 and TRBJ2-2, with 10 bases that match TRBD1. Losses at the gene ends were 5 bases for V and 5 bases for J; bases not matched to a gene: 8. This CDR3 is 16 amino acids long. CDR1 is SGHTA and CDR2 is FQGNSA in the germline V gene.